This T cell receptor (beta chain) was obtained from a study of T cells in Graves' hyperthyroidism and ophthalmopathy. A lack of ophthalmopathy progression within 18 months defined stable Graves' hyperthyroidism. Many counts were recorded for this clonotype. The antigen is undetermined. Using RNA transcripts as the source, TCR beta CDR3 regions were amplified. HTBI primers were the set used in a first-round RT-PCR of the TCR CDR3. Using its own MiXCR run on the multiplex PCR reads, TCRdb lists one record per CDR3 protein. Among some 440,000 distinct CDR3 sequences listed, less than 20% were seen once. Study results and limitations: Most clonotypes expanded in thyroid above 0.001 were likewise present in blood.

The CDR3 totals 13 residues. With 3 bases clipped from V and 4 bases from J, the junction kept 2 bases outside the gene matches. Germline CDR1 DFQATT, CDR2 SNEGSKA (reference sequence). The sequencing input was blood. The clonotype comes from a young woman with Graves' hyperthyroidism. The chain links TRBV20-1 to TRBJ2-1; 8 bases match TRBD1. The CDR3 region is CSARGTGYNEQFF. As DNA, the CDR3 is TGCAGTGCTAGGGGGACAGGATACAATGAGCAGTTCTTC.